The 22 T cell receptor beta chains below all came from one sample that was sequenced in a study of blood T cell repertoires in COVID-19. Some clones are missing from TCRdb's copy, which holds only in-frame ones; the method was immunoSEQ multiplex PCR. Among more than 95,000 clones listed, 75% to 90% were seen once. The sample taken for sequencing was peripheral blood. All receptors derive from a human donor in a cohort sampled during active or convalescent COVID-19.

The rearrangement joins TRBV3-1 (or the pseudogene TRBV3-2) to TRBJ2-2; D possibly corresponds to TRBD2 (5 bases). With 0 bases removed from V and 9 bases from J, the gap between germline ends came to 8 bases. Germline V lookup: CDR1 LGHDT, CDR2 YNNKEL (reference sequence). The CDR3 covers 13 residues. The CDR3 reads CASSQDWERELFF. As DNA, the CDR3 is TGTGCCAGCAGCCAAGATTGGGAGCGGGAGCTGTTTTTT.

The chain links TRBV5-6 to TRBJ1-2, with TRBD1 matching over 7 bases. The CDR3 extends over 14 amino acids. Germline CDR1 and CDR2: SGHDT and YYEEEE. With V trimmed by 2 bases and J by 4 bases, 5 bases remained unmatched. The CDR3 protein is CASSFQGVGYGYTF. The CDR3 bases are TGTGCCAGCAGCTTCCAGGGGGTTGGCTATGGCTACACCTTC.

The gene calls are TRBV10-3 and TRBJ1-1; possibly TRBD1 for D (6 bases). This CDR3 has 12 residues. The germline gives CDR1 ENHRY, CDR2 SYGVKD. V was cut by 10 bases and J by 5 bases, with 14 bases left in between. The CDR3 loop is CATLQGDTEAFF. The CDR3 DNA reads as TGTGCCACCCTACAGGGAGATACTGAAGCTTTCTTT.

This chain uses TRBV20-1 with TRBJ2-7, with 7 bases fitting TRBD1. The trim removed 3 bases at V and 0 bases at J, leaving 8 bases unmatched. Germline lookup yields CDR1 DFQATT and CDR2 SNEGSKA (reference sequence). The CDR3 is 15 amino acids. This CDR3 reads CSASWGTESSYEQYF. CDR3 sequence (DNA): TGCAGTGCTAGTTGGGGGACAGAGAGCTCCTACGAGCAGTACTTC.

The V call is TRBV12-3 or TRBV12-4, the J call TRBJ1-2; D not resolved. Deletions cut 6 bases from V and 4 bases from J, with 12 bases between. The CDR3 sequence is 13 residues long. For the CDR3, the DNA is TGTGCCAGCAGGGCCGGCAGAGGCTATGGCTACACCTTC. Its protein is CASRAGRGYGYTF.

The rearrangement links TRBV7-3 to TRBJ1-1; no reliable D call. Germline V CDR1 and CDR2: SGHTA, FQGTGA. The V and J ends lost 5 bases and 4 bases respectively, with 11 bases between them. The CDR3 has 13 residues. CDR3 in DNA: TGTGCCAGCAGCCACGGCGGTGCCACTGAAGCTTTCTTT. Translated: CASSHGGATEAFF.

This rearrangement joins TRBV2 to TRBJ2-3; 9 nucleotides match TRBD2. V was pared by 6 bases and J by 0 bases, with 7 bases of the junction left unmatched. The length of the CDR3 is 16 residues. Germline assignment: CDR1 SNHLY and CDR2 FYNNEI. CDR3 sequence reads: CASRFLAGASTDTQYF. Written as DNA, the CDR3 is TGTGCCAGCAGATTCTTAGCGGGGGCCAGCACAGATACGCAGTATTTT.

Written as DNA, the CDR3 is TGTGCCAGCAGCTTGATTGGGCGGGAGCTGTTTTTT. Amino acid sequence: CASSLIGRELFF. The rearrangement links TRBV5-6 to TRBJ2-2, with no clear D. V lost 1 base to trimming and J lost 9 bases, with 7 bases between them. Germline V lookup: CDR1 SGHDT, CDR2 YYEEEE. This CDR3 is built from 12 residues.

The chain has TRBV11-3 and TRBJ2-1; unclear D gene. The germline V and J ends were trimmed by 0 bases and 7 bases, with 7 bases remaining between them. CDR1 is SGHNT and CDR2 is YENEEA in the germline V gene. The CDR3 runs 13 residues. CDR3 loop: CASSLDFQNEQFF. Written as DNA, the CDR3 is TGTGCCAGCAGCTTAGATTTTCAAAATGAGCAGTTCTTC. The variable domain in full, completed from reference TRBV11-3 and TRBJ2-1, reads EAGVVQSPRYKIIEKKQPVAFWCNPISGHNTLYWYLQNLGQGPELLIRYENEEAVDDSQLPKDRFSAERLKGVDSTLKIQPAELGDSAVYLCASSLDFQNEQFFGPGTRLTVL.

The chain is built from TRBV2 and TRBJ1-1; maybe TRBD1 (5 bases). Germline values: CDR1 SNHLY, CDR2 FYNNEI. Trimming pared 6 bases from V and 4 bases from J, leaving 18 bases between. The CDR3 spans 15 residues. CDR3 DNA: TGTGCCAGCAGCCTCGACAGCCGCGGAGTCACTGAAGCTTTCTTT. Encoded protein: CASSLDSRGVTEAFF.

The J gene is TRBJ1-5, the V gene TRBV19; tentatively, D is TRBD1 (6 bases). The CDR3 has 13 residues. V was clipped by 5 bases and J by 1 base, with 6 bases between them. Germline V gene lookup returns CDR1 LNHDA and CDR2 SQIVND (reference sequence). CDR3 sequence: CASSGQSNQPQHF. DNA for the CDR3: TGTGCCAGTAGTGGACAGAGCAATCAGCCCCAGCATTTT.

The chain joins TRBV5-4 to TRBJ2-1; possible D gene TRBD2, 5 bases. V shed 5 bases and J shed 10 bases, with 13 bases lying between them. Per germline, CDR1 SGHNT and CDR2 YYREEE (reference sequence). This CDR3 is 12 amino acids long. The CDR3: CASSTVREEQFF. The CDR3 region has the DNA TGTGCCAGCAGTACTGTAAGGGAGGAGCAGTTCTTC.

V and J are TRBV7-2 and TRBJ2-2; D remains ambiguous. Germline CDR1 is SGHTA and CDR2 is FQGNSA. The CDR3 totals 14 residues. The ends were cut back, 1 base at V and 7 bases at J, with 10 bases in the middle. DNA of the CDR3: TGTGCCAGCAGCTTAGGGGTTAGCATCGGGGAGCTGTTTTTT. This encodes CASSLGVSIGELFF.

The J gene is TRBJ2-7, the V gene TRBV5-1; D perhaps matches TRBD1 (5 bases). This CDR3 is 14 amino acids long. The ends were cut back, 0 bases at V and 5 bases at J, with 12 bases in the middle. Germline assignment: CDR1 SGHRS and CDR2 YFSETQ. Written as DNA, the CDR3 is TGCGCCAGCAGCTTGGTAGGGGCGGACGACGAGCAGTACTTC. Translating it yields CASSLVGADDEQYF.

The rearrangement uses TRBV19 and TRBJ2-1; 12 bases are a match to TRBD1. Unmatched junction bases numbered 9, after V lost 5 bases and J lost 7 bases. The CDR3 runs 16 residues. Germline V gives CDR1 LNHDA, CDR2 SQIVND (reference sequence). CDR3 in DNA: TGTGCCAGTAGTTCGAAGGGACAGGGGGCGAAAAATGAGCAGTTCTTC. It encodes CASSSKGQGAKNEQFF.

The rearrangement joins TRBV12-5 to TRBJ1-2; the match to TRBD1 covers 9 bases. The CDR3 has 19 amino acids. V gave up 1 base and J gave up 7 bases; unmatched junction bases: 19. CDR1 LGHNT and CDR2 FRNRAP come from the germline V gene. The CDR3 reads CASGLGWDRADPGGSGYTF. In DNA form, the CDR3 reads TGTGCTAGTGGTTTGGGCTGGGACAGGGCGGATCCCGGGGGATCTGGCTACACCTTC.

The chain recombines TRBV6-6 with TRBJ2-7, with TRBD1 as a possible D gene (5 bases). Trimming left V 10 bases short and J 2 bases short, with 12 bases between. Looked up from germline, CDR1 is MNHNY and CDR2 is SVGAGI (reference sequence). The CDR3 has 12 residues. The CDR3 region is CATGTGTYEQYF. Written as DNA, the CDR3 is TGTGCCACAGGTACAGGTACCTACGAGCAGTACTTC.

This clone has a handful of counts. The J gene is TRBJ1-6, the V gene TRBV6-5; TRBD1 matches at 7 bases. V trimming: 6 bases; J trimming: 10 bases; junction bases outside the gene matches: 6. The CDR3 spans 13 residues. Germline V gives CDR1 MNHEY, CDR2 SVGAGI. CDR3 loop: CASRYTGESPLHF. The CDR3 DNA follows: TGTGCCAGCAGGTACACAGGGGAATCACCCCTCCACTTT.

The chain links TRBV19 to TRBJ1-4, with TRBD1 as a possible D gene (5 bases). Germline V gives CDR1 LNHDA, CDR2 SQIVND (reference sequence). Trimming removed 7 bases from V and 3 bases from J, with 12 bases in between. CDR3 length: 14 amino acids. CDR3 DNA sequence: TGTGCCAGTACCTCCTTAGGGGCTAATGAAAAACTGTTTTTT. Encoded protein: CASTSLGANEKLFF.

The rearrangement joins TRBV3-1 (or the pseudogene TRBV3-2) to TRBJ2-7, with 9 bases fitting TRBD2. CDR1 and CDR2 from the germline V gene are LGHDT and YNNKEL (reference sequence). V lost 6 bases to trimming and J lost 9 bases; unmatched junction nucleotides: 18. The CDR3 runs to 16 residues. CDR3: CASSETPGLALGVQYF. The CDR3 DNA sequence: TGTGCCAGCAGTGAGACTCCGGGACTAGCCCTGGGGGTGCAGTACTTC.

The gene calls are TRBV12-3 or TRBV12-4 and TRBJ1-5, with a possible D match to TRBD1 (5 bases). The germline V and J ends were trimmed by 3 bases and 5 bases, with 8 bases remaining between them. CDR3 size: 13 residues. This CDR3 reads CASSLGGDQPQHF. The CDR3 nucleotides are TGTGCCAGCAGTTTGGGAGGGGATCAGCCCCAGCATTTT.

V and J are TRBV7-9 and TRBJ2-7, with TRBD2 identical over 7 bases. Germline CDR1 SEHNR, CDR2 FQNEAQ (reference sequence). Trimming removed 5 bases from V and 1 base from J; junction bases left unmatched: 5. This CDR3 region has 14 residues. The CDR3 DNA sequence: TGTGCCAGCAGCGCCGGGGGAGGGTCCTACGAGCAGTACTTC. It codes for CASSAGGGSYEQYF. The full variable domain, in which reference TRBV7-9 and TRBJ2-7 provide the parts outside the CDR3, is DTGVSQNPRHKITKRGQNVTFRCDPISEHNRLYWYRQTLGQGPEFLTYFQNEAQLEKSRLLSDRFSAERPKGSFSTLEIQRTEQGDSAMYLCASSAGGGSYEQYFGPGTRLTVT.